Below, 18 T cell receptor beta chains from the same sample are listed, as sequenced in a study of low-dose radiotherapy and immunotherapy resistance in tumors. Primers used for first-strand cDNA, a TRAV- and TRBV-specific set, covered both alpha and beta chains. TCR amplification used 15 to 20 PCR cycles, a constant-region primer and a V-primer adapter. TCRdb passed the reads through MiXCR, listing each CDR3 protein once. Among some 88,000 distinct CDR3 sequences listed, around 9.2% were seen once. The time point denotes: before trial treatment. Sequencing used PBMCs, obtained before treatment. These receptors were obtained from a male donor with prostate cancer.

This clonotype was seen ten or more times. The V and J genes are TRBV6-4 and TRBJ2-6, with a weak D call TRBD1 (5 bases). CDR1 is MRHNA, CDR2 SNTAGT, per germline. This CDR3 region has 18 residues. The V gene lost 6 bases and the J gene lost 0 bases, with 18 bases spanning the gap. The CDR3, as DNA: TGTGCCAGCAGCGCTTTCACAGGCGCCGGCTCTGGGGCCAACGTCCTGACTTTC. This gives the protein CASSAFTGAGSGANVLTF.

In this sample, this clonotype turned up many times. This sequence joins TRBV6-5 and TRBJ1-6; D is unresolved. V was cut by 2 bases and J by 6 bases, with 11 bases left in between. The CDR3 runs 15 residues. CDR1 MNHEY and CDR2 SVGAGI come from the germline V gene. This CDR3 is CASSYTSPSNSPLHF. As DNA, the CDR3 is TGTGCCAGCAGTTACACTTCTCCTTCTAATTCACCCCTCCACTTT.

This sequence joins TRBV25-1 and TRBJ2-7, with D maybe TRBD2 (6 bases). The CDR3 runs 15 residues. The germline V and J ends were trimmed by 0 bases and 6 bases, with 15 bases remaining between them. Germline V gene lookup returns CDR1 MGHDK and CDR2 SYGVNS. As DNA, the CDR3 is TGTGCCAGCAGTGAATACGGCGGGAAGATCACCGAGCAGTACTTC. It specifies CASSEYGGKITEQYF.

As regards this clonotype: With a far larger clone one base away, a read error is the likely cause. The chain combines TRBV2 with TRBJ2-1; D assignment may be TRBD1 or TRBD2 (5 bases each). V lost 5 bases and J lost 13, with 18 bases in between. The CDR3 is 13 residues long. Germline CDR1 SNHLY, CDR2 FYNNEI. Written as DNA, the CDR3 is TGTGCCAGCAGTTGGAATGGGGGAAACATTCAGTTCTTC. Protein product: CASSWNGGNIQFF.

This clonotype was seen ten or more times. The chain joins TRBV18 to TRBJ1-1; D unclear. Germline loops: CDR1 KGHSH, CDR2 LQKENI. Trimming stripped 3 bases from V and 1 base from J, with 9 bases between. The CDR3 length is 14 residues. The CDR3 coding sequence is TGTGCCAGCTCACCGAGCACAAAGAACACTGAAGCTTTCTTT. Translation gives CASSPSTKNTEAFF.

This clonotype showed up just a few times. The chain has TRBV9 and TRBJ2-7; no clear D gene. CDR3 length equals 15 residues. Trimming stripped 0 bases from V and 3 bases from J, with 13 bases between. The germline V gene encodes CDR1 SGDLS and CDR2 YYNGEE. In DNA form, the CDR3 reads TGTGCCAGCAGCGTAGATGATATGGTGAGCTACGAGCAGTACTTC. As protein: CASSVDDMVSYEQYF.

This clonotype was detected ten times or more. The chain uses TRBV29-1 and TRBJ2-1; TRBD1 matches 9 bases. Per germline, CDR1 SQVTM and CDR2 ANQGSEA. CDR3 size: 14 residues. V lost 7 bases to trimming and J lost 6 bases; unmatched junction nucleotides: 10. The CDR3 protein is CSALTGGEPNEQFF. The CDR3 nucleotides are TGCAGCGCCCTGACAGGGGGAGAACCCAATGAGCAGTTCTTC.

Many counts were recorded for this clonotype. CDR3 region: CSARFSGSGGELFF. The CDR3 nucleotides read TGCAGTGCTAGATTTAGCGGGAGCGGCGGGGAGCTGTTTTTT. J is TRBJ2-2 and V is TRBV20-1, with 9 bases lining up with TRBD2. The length of the CDR3 is 14 residues. Trimming at V came to 2 bases and at J to 7 bases, leaving 5 bases not matched to a gene. Germline V gene lookup returns CDR1 DFQATT and CDR2 SNEGSKA (reference sequence).

With respect to this clonotype: A far larger clone lies a single base away; this is likely a read error. The chain employs TRBV13 and TRBJ2-1, with 13 bases matching TRBD2. Germline V gives CDR1 PRHDT, CDR2 FYEKMQ (reference sequence). The CDR3 has 15 amino acids. V gave up 6 bases and J gave up 10 bases; unmatched junction bases: 9. The CDR3 region has the DNA TGTGCCAGCAGTCGCACTAGCGGGAGGGTGGAGGAGCAGTTCTTC. This codes for CASSRTSGRVEEQFF.

Ten or more counts support this clonotype. The chain couples TRBV4-1 to TRBJ2-7; 9 bases are shared with TRBD1. This CDR3 has 15 amino acids. Germline CDR1 reads MGHRA; CDR2 reads YSYEKL. Trimming cost V 3 bases and J 6 bases; bases outside gene matches: 9. In DNA form, the CDR3 reads TGCGCCAGCAGCCACTCAGGGACAGGGCTAAGCGAGCAGTACTTC. Amino acids: CASSHSGTGLSEQYF.

At least ten counts were recorded for this clonotype. The V gene is TRBV28, the J gene TRBJ2-5; TRBD1 aligns across 7 bases. V gave up 5 bases and J gave up 4 bases; unmatched junction bases: 4. The germline V gene has CDR1 MDHEN and CDR2 SYDVKM. CDR3 size: 13 residues. The CDR3 DNA follows: TGTGCCAGCAGTCATACAGGGGTAGAGACCCAGTACTTC. It encodes CASSHTGVETQYF.

This clonotype was observed at least ten times. The chain is built from TRBV7-2 and TRBJ2-7, with D perhaps assigned TRBD1 or TRBD2 (6 bases each). The CDR3 length is 15 residues. Between the trimmed V and J ends, which lost 5 bases and 1 base, there was a span of 15 bases. Germline values: CDR1 SGHTA, CDR2 FQGNSA. The DNA for the CDR3 is TGTGCCAGCAGCCAGCTACAGGGACTTTCCTACGAGCAGTACTTC. Protein: CASSQLQGLSYEQYF. The complete variable domain, with remaining parts taken from reference TRBV7-2 and TRBJ2-7, reads GAGVSQSPSNKVTEKGKDVELRCDPISGHTALYWYRQSLGQGLEFLIYFQGNSAPDKSGLPSDRFSAERTGGSVSTLTIQRTQQEDSAVYLCASSQLQGLSYEQYFGPGTRLTVT.

This clonotype was observed many times. The gene calls are TRBV2 and TRBJ2-2; 11 bases agree with TRBD2. Germline trimming cut 5 bases from V and 7 bases from J; bases unmatched to any gene: 3. Germline CDR1 reads SNHLY; CDR2 reads FYNNEI. The CDR3 spans 14 residues. The CDR3 sequence is CASSLTSGSGELFF. The CDR3 coding sequence is TGTGCCAGCAGTCTAACTAGCGGGAGCGGGGAGCTGTTTTTT.

This clonotype has a count of ten or more. This chain connects TRBV29-1 to TRBJ2-2; the match to TRBD1 covers 9 bases. The CDR3 length is 16 residues. CDR1 is SQVTM and CDR2 is ANQGSEA in the germline V gene. CDR3 loop: CPRDRAGNGPTGELFF. The CDR3 DNA reads as TGCCCCCGGGACAGGGCGGGGAACGGGCCGACCGGGGAGCTGTTTTTT.

This clonotype was detected ten times or more. The chain couples TRBV10-3 to TRBJ2-3; D is uncertain. The CDR3 runs to 15 residues. V gave up 2 bases and J gave up 3 bases, with 12 bases separating them. CDR1 ENHRY and CDR2 SYGVKD come from the germline V gene. CDR3 nucleotides: TGTGCCATCAGTGAGGGGATTAGGCCTACAGATACGCAGTATTTT. Its translation is CAISEGIRPTDTQYF.

This clonotype was counted many times. The chain uses TRBV6-4 and TRBJ2-3; the D gene is possibly TRBD1 (5 bases). Germline CDR1 MRHNA, CDR2 SNTAGT. The CDR3 has 12 residues. V was clipped by 2 bases and J by 6 bases, with 6 bases between them. The CDR3 DNA follows: TGTGCCAGCAGTGACGCAGGGGATACGCAGTATTTT. This codes for CASSDAGDTQYF.

This clonotype occurred many times. The chain is built from TRBV6-2 or TRBV6-3 and TRBJ2-7; 7 positions agree with TRBD2. The CDR3 sequence is 14 residues long. V lost 4 bases, J lost 5 bases, and 8 bases stayed unmatched. Germline V CDR1 and CDR2: MNHEY, SVGEGT. CDR3 sequence (DNA): TGTGCCAGCAGTTTAAGCGGGATGGGCAACGAGCAGTACTTC. The encoded protein is CASSLSGMGNEQYF.

This clonotype came up many times. The V and J genes are TRBV14 and TRBJ2-5, with TRBD2 as a possible D gene (6 bases). The CDR3 is 16 residues long. Germline lookup yields CDR1 SGHDN and CDR2 FVKESK. V shed 0 bases and J shed 2 bases, with 13 bases lying between them. CDR3 residues: CASSQDRGVTQETQYF. CDR3 nucleotides: TGTGCCAGCAGCCAAGATCGCGGGGTTACACAAGAGACCCAGTACTTC.